Included here is one TCR gamma chain sequence, with context. The table lists this clone with a few counts. Its antigen is not yet known. The record has no base qualities; no much larger clone is one base away. The sample originates from a study of intestinal T cells in coeliac disease (TCRdb year 2020). Study-wide context: Coeliac patients were much younger than controls, with mean ages of around 15 versus 51 years in the TRG cohort. Duodenal biopsies from around 36 coeliac disease patients and approximately 21 non-coeliac controls were included in a second, larger TCR-gamma (TRG) cohort. Duodenal biopsies from around ten coeliac disease patients and around ten non-coeliac controls were included in the TCR-delta (TRD) cohort.

Study-wide conclusions, independent of this receptor: Clustering based on TRG put 51 of 54 biopsies (approximately 94%) in the right class, and the reported leave-one-out accuracy was around 90%. Age was significantly different between the coeliac and control groups, but splitting the analysis by age did not give a significant classification. FFPE-derived DNA was found to be relatively degraded, and loss of a proportion of TCR sequences in each sample was likely caused by this degradation. Repeated CDR3 amino acid sequences could not be distinguished from PCR duplicates in the analysis. All 20 or so biopsies in training were correctly classified by TRD kmer-based clustering, and a leave-one-out accuracy of roughly 90% was reported.

To prepare the library, multiplex PCR was applied. This sample was sequenced with an Ion Torrent PGM. TRG repertoires were amplified from 150 to 250 ng of biopsy DNA with the LymphoTrack kit, in which Illumina adapters are carried by the primers. After purification with AMPure XP beads and quantification on a 2100 Bioanalyzer, the TRG amplicons were pooled in equimolar amounts. An Ion PGM instrument was used to sequence the TRG libraries. On the study's bioinformatics: Using FastX, any read was removed if more than 10% of its nucleotides had quality scores below the third quartile calculated per patient. Alignment of reads was performed with IMGT/HighV-QUEST so that V, D and J genes were assigned, CDR3 regions were identified and functionality was assessed. After the sequences were translated into amino acids, every sequence predicted to be non-functional was thrown out. CDR3s were broken into kmers both with and without positional annotation, kmer frequencies were analysed by PCA, and samples were clustered using each of the 1023 combinations of PCs 1-10. Classification was validated by leave-one-out cross-validation, in which parameters were re-optimised on the remaining samples each time. Using the vegan R package, Shannon diversity was calculated from repeated random subsamples whose size matched the lowest read count. With CATT, TCRdb called clones again from the public reads; duplicate DNA rows were later joined. TCRdb's processing, not the authors', yielded these V and J calls. Within this sample are over a thousand gamma-chain clones, with under 75% of them counted one time only. Together, the top ten hold roughly 5.4% of the sample.

Genomic DNA was extracted with the QIAamp DNA FFPE tissue kit from ten 5-um FFPE scrolls per case. Fully anonymised formalin-fixed paraffin-embedded duodenal biopsies surplus to diagnostic needs were used to test TCR repertoire-based classification of coeliac disease. Input material: a duodenal biopsy. This receptor was taken from a human donor with celiac disease.

The CDR3 protein sequence reads: CATWVEKLF. The bases read TGTGCCACCTGGGTAGAGAAACTCTTT. The sequence joins TRGV3 to TRGJ1 or TRGJ2. The CDR3 has 9 amino acids, counting the end cysteine and phenylalanine. Only the CDR3 part of the read is kept: 27 bases, read in frame from the first base. CDR1 is given as VTNTFY and CDR2 as YDVSTARD, both from the germline V gene (reference sequence). The V end gives up 5 bases and the J end 11 bases, leaving 3 bases in the junction not matched to a gene.